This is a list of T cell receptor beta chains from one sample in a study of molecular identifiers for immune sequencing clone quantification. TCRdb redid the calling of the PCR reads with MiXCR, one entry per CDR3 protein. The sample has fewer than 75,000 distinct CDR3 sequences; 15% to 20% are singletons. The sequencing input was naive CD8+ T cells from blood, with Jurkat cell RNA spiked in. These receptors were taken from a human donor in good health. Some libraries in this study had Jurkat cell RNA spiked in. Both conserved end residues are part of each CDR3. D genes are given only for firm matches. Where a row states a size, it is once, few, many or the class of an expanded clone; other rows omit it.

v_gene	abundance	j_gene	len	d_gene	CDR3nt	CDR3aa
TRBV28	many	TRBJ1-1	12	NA	TGTGCCAGCAGTTCAAGGATCTCTGAAGCTTTCTTT	CASSSRISEAFF
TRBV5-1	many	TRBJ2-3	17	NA	TGCGCCAGCAGCTATGCCGGGACGGGGACTAGCACAGATACGCAGTATTTT	CASSYAGTGTSTDTQYF
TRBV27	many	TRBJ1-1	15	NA	TGTGCCAGCGGTGAGAGACGTTCGGGTCCACCGGAAGCTTTCTTT	CASGERRSGPPEAFF
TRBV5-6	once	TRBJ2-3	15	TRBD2	TGTGCCGGCAGCGCGAGTGTGGGGGGGTCAGATACGCAGTATTTT	CAGSASVGGSDTQYF
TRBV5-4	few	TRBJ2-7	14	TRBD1	TGTGCCAGCAGCGGGGCAACAGGGGTGGGCGAGCAGTACTTC	CASSGATGVGEQYF
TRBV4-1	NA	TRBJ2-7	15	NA	TGCGCCAGCAGCCATGACGGGGCAGGGACCTACGAGCAGTACTTC	CASSHDGAGTYEQYF
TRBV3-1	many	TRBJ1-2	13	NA	TGTGCCAGCAGCCCACCCAATGGCTATGGCTACACCTTC	CASSPPNGYGYTF
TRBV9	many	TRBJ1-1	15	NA	TGTGCCAGCAGCGTAGATGGAGGGGTTGGCACTGAAGCTTTCTTT	CASSVDGGVGTEAFF
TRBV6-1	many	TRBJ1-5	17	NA	TGTGCCAGCAGTGAAGTAATTGGGACATATAGCAATCAGCCCCAGCATTTT	CASSEVIGTYSNQPQHF
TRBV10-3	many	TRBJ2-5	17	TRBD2	TGTGCCATCAGCCGGGAGGAGGGGAGCGGGGAACAAGAGACCCAGTACTTC	CAISREEGSGEQETQYF
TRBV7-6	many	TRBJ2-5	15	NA	TGTGCCAGCAGTAGGTGGCAGGGGAACCAAGAGACCCAGTACTTC	CASSRWQGNQETQYF
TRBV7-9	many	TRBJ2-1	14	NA	TGTGCCAGTGGAACGGGGCGGAAATACAATGAGCAGTTCTTC	CASGTGRKYNEQFF
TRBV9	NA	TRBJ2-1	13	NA	TGTGCCAGCAGCGTAGGGGTAGCGAATGAGCAGTTCTTC	CASSVGVANEQFF
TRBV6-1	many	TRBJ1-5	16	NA	TGTGCCAGCAGTGAAGTCGGGCAGCCAAGCAATCAGCCCCAGCATTTT	CASSEVGQPSNQPQHF
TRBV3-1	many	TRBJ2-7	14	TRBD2	TGTGCCAGCAGCCAAGGGACTAGCGTGTACGAGCAGTACTTC	CASSQGTSVYEQYF
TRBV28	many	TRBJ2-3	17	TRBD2	TGTGCCAGCAGTTCGGGACTAGCGGGAGGAGGCACAGATACGCAGTATTTT	CASSSGLAGGGTDTQYF
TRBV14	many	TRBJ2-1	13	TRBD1	TGTGCCAGCAGCCAGGACAGGGCTGGTGAGCAGTTCTTC	CASSQDRAGEQFF
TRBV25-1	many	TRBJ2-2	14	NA	TGTGCCAGCAGTGAATATCCCGGGACCGGGGAGCTGTTTTTT	CASSEYPGTGELFF
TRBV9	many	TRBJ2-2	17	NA	TGTGCCAGCAGCCTTAGCCCGGCCTTTCTCAACACCGGGGAGCTGTTTTTT	CASSLSPAFLNTGELFF
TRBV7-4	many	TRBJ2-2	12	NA	TGTGCCTCCCCCCCCCACACCGGGGAGCTGTTTTTT	CASPPHTGELFF